The clone carrying this TCR beta chain was seen a few times. The CDR3 has 10 amino acids. The germline V gene encodes CDR1 MRHNA and CDR2 SNTAGT. Trimming stripped 10 bases from V and 7 bases from J, with 10 bases between. The data derive from a study of quantifying T cell responses using KT2 cells. As for the study in general: cDNA was made from DNase-treated RNA using alpha and beta constant primers. Under optimum conditions, T4 ligation efficiency was estimated at more than 8.5%.

Each cDNA got a UMI-containing oligo ligated at its 3' end. First-round PCR used three to five cycles and beta primers RC1.1 and RC1.2 covering TRBC1 and TRBC2. From the second PCR onward, TCR alpha and beta chains were processed separately. TCRdb reprocessed the UMI-ligation and nested PCR reads via MiXCR and lists one record per CDR3 protein. The sample records 40,000 to 55,000 distinct CDR3 sequences, around 10% being singletons. The rearrangement uses TRBV6-4 and TRBJ1-2; no firm D call. The TCR was taken from a human donor. The sequencing input was PBMCs spiked with cells of the T cell clone KT2. Here the CDR3 reads CATPRFGYTF. The CDR3 DNA follows: TGTGCCACACCCAGGTTTGGCTACACCTTC.